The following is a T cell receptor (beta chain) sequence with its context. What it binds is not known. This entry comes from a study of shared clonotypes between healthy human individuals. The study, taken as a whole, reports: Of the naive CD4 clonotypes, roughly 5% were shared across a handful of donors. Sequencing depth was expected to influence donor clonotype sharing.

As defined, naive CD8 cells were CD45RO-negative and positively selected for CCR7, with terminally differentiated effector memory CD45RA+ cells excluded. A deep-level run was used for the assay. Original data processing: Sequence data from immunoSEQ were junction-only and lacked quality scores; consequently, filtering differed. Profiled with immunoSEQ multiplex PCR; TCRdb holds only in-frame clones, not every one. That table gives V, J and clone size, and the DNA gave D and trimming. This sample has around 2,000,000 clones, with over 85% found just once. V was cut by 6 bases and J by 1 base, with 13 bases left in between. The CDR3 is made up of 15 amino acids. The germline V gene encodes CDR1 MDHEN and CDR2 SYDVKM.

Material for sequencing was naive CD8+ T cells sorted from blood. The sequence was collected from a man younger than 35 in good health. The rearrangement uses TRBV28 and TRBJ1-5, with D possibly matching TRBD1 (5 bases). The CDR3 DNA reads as TGTGCCAGCAGATGGCTCGAGGGGAGCAATCAGCCCCAGCATTTT. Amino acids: CASRWLEGSNQPQHF.